Sequencing of this T cell receptor (beta chain) was carried out in a study of blood T cell repertoires in COVID-19. Study at large: Nucleic acid was either cDNA or gDNA, and it came from T cells, B-cell-depleted T cells, or PBMCs.

Per germline, CDR1 ENHRY and CDR2 SYGVKD. This CDR3 has 16 amino acids. With 4 bases clipped from V and 1 base from J, the junction kept 9 bases outside the gene matches. Authors' processing steps: Estimation of nucleated cell counts was performed using reference gene primer amplification. TCRdb's copy holds only in-frame clones and misses some; the assay was immunoSEQ multiplex PCR. That table gives V, J and clone size, and the DNA gave D and trimming. The sample has about 360,000 clones; roughly 86% are singletons. The sequence came from a human donor in a cohort sampled during active COVID-19. Sequenced: peripheral blood. This chain joins TRBV10-3 and TRBJ2-5; 7 nucleotides align to TRBD2. The CDR3 DNA sequence: TGTGCCATCAGTGTCGGGGCGGGAGTAACCCAAGAGACCCAGTACTTC. Encoded protein: CAISVGAGVTQETQYF.